Included here is one TCR beta chain sequence, with context. Method: immunoSEQ multiplex PCR; TCRdb's copy keeps in-frame clones and lacks some. The sample lists about 430,000 clones, about 90% occurring once. The data derive from a study of blood T cell repertoires in COVID-19. Deletions cut 1 base from V and 8 bases from J, with 5 bases between. Germline V gene sequence: CDR1 DFQATT, CDR2 SNEGSKA (reference sequence). The CDR3 spans 11 residues. This clonotype originated in a young man with COVID-19, enrolled during active disease. What was sequenced was peripheral blood. The chain carries TRBV20-1 and TRBJ1-4; no clear D. In DNA form, the CDR3 reads TGCAGTGCTAGAGTTCGGGAAAAACTGTTTTTT. The encoded protein is CSARVREKLFF.